Described below is a single TCR beta chain sequence and its context. These data come from a study of blood T cell repertoires in COVID-19. This table comes from immunoSEQ multiplex PCR, and its TCRdb copy is limited to in-frame clones, with some not included. This table has approximately 310,000 clones, approximately 89% appearing once. Germline V gene lookup returns CDR1 SGHRS and CDR2 YFSETQ. The CDR3 is made up of 17 amino acids. Trimming removed 3 bases from V and 1 base from J; junction bases left unmatched: 5. The receptor comes from a woman aged 45-65 years who had recovered from COVID-19. Material for sequencing was peripheral blood. V usage is TRBV5-1 and J usage is TRBJ1-6; 9 bases map to TRBD1. The CDR3 is CASSSAGTGSYNSPLHF. In nucleotides, the CDR3 is TGCGCCAGCAGCTCCGCCGGGACAGGGTCCTATAATTCACCCCTCCACTTT.